This is a list of T cell receptor beta chains from one sample in a study of CD8+ T cells in alopecia areata. Profiling relied on immunoSEQ multiplex PCR, and the TCRdb table lists in-frame clones only, not all of them. The sample lists 200,000 or so clones, roughly 64% occurring once. The sequencing here drew on CD4+ T cells sorted from blood, taken at week 24, from a patient treated with tofacitinib. The source is a human donor with alopecia areata. Each CDR3 is given without its conserved first and last residue. D genes are given only for firm matches.

d_gene: NA
v_gene: TRBV7-3
CDR3aa: AQGRADTQY

d_gene: TRBD1
v_gene: TRBV7-7
CDR3aa: ASSLRAGGRETQY

d_gene: NA
v_gene: TRBV6-4
CDR3aa: ASSIGAGNQPQH

d_gene: NA
v_gene: TRBV30
CDR3aa: AWTTDVSYGYT

d_gene: NA
v_gene: TRBV18
CDR3aa: ASSPNGGSNNEQF

d_gene: TRBD2
v_gene: TRBV5-1
CDR3aa: ASSPGLAGGQETQY

d_gene: TRBD1
v_gene: TRBV28
CDR3aa: ASSLQTGDSYEQY

d_gene: TRBD2
v_gene: TRBV7-2
CDR3aa: ASSLVGTSDADTQY

d_gene: TRBD1
v_gene: TRBV7-2
CDR3aa: ASRGRTGDTGELF

d_gene: TRBD1
v_gene: TRBV7-9
CDR3aa: ASSSGTGSYEQY

d_gene: TRBD1
v_gene: TRBV7-9
CDR3aa: ASSLDRANQETQY

d_gene: NA
v_gene: TRBV30
CDR3aa: AWSVYRLGANTEAF

d_gene: NA
v_gene: TRBV27
CDR3aa: ASSSETAYNEQF

d_gene: NA
v_gene: TRBV7-2
CDR3aa: ASSLNDNQPQH

d_gene: NA
v_gene: TRBV5-4
CDR3aa: ASSLGVMETQY

d_gene: NA
v_gene: TRBV4-1
CDR3aa: ASSQGVDTQETQY

d_gene: NA
v_gene: TRBV29-1
CDR3aa: SVEGVKGSTYEQY

d_gene: NA
v_gene: TRBV7-9
CDR3aa: ASSLDGSGTYGYT

d_gene: NA
v_gene: TRBV9
CDR3aa: ASSASGTENEKLF

d_gene: TRBD1
v_gene: TRBV10-3
CDR3aa: AISESQGAYQPQH